This is a list of T cell receptor beta chains from one sample in a study of PD-1 blockade in classical Hodgkin lymphoma. Data came from immunoSEQ multiplex PCR; TCRdb stores just in-frame clones and leaves some out. The data show roughly 90,000 clones, over 80% seen once. Sequencing used peripheral blood mononuclear cells (PBMCs), obtained before the fourth cycle of nivolumab. The receptors were sampled from a human donor with classical Hodgkin lymphoma. The conserved cysteine and the conserved F or W are not part of the CDR3 here.

v_call cdr3_aa
TRBV2 ASKLDEQF
TRBV29-1 SALLQSDTQY
TRBV5-1 ASSLALGEKLF
TRBV19 ASRQAGETQY
TRBV15 ATSPRGASDEQF
TRBV6-1 ASSELASPPYNEQF
TRBV19 ASSMTTTDTQY
TRBV9 ASSARTGVETQY
TRBV23-1 ASTPGTSGRVGLIYNEQF
TRBV9 ASSAGQGIQETQY
TRBV30 AWSVTLRVNYGYT
TRBV5-1 ASSLEPGKSYEQY
TRBV5-6 ASSPPQETYEQY
TRBV7-3 ASSLMGYNSPLH
TRBV18 ASSPPGGSSYEQY
TRBV27 ASTQLGLPGNIQY
TRBV7-2 ASSLGREYYEQF
TRBV6-1 ASGTSGLETQY
TRBV2 ASSGFGPQH
TRBV2 ASSGGRYNQPQH
TRBV13 ASSYRLAGGTDTQY
TRBV5-4 ASSLKESYEQY
TRBV11-2 ASSLDRDDGYT
TRBV5-6 ASSLFGTETLGQPQH
TRBV7-9 ASSFGLVSTDTQY
TRBV30 AWSVLQGNTGELF
TRBV5-1 ASSLTGADTEAF
TRBV7-2 ASSLEVFYEQY
TRBV28 ASSFVQGDQETQY
TRBV7-7 ASSRTTSGDHNEQF
TRBV5-4 ASSPRRGGGSYEQY
TRBV11-2 ASSSRLSPNYGYT
TRBV7-2 ASSLAAGSLAF
TRBV6-1 ASSEMGGLPGRELF
TRBV9 ASSVGGRNQPQH
TRBV27 ASSPGATGRQY
TRBV2 ASSEAGHPIDTQY
TRBV10-3 AISEETYEQY
TRBV7-2 ASSFRGYT
TRBV14 ASSLKAGGTEAF
TRBV27 ASSPLGTSGNNEQF
TRBV5-1 ASSLAAAYEQY
TRBV27 ASRLDRNYGYT
TRBV7-2 ASSLGVWGGYT
TRBV29-1 SVENLRTGGSTDTQY
TRBV5-6 ASSLTTPLPGHSYNEQF
TRBV28 ASSSTGLAGKRDTQY